Included here is one T cell receptor (beta chain) sequence, with context. What it recognizes is unknown. Profiling relied on immunoSEQ multiplex PCR, and the TCRdb table lists in-frame clones only, not all of them. The table lists around 140,000 clones, 80% to 90% of them singletons. This specimen belongs to a study of T cells in localized non-small cell lung cancer. Overall study results and limits: Those with higher blood T cell density had longer overall survival. Without multi-region sequencing, intratumor heterogeneity could not be excluded. Uninvolved adjacent lung had higher T cell clonality than tumor and all other tissues.

Germline lookup yields CDR1 MDHEN and CDR2 SYDVKM. The CDR3 length is 13 residues. Trimming took off 3 bases at V and 6 bases at J, with 12 bases between the two ends. The source material was peripheral blood, sampled before any cancer treatment. The chain has TRBV28 and TRBJ2-7; D not resolved. The TCR comes from a female donor aged 60 or older with stage I lung adenocarcinoma. CDR3 sequence reads: CASSFGVLGEQYF. The CDR3 DNA sequence: TGTGCCAGCAGTTTTGGGGTCCTAGGCGAGCAGTACTTC.